This is a list of T cell receptor beta chains from one sample in a study of Graves' ophthalmopathy and Graves' hyperthyroidism. TCRdb used MiXCR to reprocess the multiplex PCR reads, holding one entry per CDR3 protein. Here the sample spans just over 600,000 distinct CDR3 sequences, approximately 21% being singletons. Source material: peripheral blood. Receptors were obtained from a woman between 18 and 29 years old with stable Graves' hyperthyroidism. Some clones in this sample may be carry-over from other donors' samples. Each CDR3 is given without its conserved first and last residue. Clone size, where shown, is once, few, many, or a class for clones that have expanded.

J	V	size	CDR3
TRBJ1-1	TRBV20-1	many	SATKGFLNTEAF
TRBJ2-5	TRBV10-3	.	AISTTSGEETQY
TRBJ2-2	TRBV4-2	few	ASSPGVSGPTGELF
TRBJ2-7	TRBV28	many	ASSPGWRENEQY
TRBJ1-2	TRBV12-5	many	ASGNTNYGYT
TRBJ2-7	TRBV10-3	many	AISVTGVYEQY
TRBJ1-1	TRBV9	many	ASSVGRSHGANTEAF
TRBJ2-5	TRBV7-2	many	ASSLGAGGLY
TRBJ1-2	TRBV5-1	few	ASSGHRGERGYT
TRBJ1-2	TRBV2	.	ASSESWAGLGYT
TRBJ1-2	TRBV24-1	.	ATSDLTANYGYT
TRBJ1-5	TRBV6-1	many	ASTPGTGGSPQH
TRBJ1-1	TRBV12-3/TRBV12-4	many	ASRAIQRDSEAF
TRBJ2-5	TRBV5-1	few	ASSLLFQPQETQY
TRBJ2-5	TRBV6-1	few	ASSPSRLGGQETQY